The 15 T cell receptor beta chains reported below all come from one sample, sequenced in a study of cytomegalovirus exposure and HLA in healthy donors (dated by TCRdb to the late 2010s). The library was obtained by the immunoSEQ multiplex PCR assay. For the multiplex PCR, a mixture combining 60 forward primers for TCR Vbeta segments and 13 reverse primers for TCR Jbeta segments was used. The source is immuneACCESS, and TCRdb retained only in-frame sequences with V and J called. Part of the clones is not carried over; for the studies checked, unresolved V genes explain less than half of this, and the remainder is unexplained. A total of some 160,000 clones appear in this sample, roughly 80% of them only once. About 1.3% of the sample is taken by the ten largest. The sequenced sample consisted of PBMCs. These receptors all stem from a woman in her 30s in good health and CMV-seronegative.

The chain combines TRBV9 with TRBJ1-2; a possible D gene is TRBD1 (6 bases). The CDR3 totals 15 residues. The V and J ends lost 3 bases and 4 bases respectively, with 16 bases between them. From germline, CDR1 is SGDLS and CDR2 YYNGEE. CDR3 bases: TGTGCCAGCAGCGCCTCGCAGGGGATCGGCTATGGCTACACCTTC. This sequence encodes CASSASQGIGYGYTF.

CDR3 nucleotide sequence: TGTGCCAGCAGTTTAACCGAGCGGGGGCCTCCCGGGGAGACCCAGTACTTC. Amino acids: CASSLTERGPPGETQYF. The chain employs TRBV27 and TRBJ2-5; 8 nucleotides line up with TRBD2. V trimming: 2 bases; J trimming: 5 bases; junction bases outside the gene matches: 13. Germline CDR1 and CDR2: MNHEY and SMNVEV (reference sequence). There are 17 residues in the CDR3.

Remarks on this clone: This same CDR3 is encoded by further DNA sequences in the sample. CDR3 residues: CASSLRPGQGQETQYF. In DNA form, the CDR3 reads TGTGCCAGCAGTTTAAGACCCGGGCAGGGCCAAGAGACCCAGTACTTC. The rearrangement links TRBV27 to TRBJ2-5; possibly TRBD1 for D (5 bases). V was trimmed by 2 bases and J by 1 base, leaving 14 bases between them. Germline-derived CDR1 and CDR2 are MNHEY and SMNVEV (reference sequence). The CDR3 totals 16 residues.

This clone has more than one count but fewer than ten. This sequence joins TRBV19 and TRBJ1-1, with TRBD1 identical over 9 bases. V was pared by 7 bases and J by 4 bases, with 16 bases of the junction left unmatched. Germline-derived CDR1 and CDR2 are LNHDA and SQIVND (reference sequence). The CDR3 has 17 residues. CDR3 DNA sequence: TGTGCCAGTATGGGGACAGGGACAGGGTTCCGGTTCACTGAAGCTTTCTTT. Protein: CASMGTGTGFRFTEAFF.

The chain's CDR3 is CASSVYLAGGDEQFF. The DNA for the CDR3 is TGTGCCAGCAGCGTATATCTAGCGGGGGGGGATGAGCAGTTCTTC. The rearrangement uses TRBV9 and TRBJ2-1, with 12 positions matching TRBD2. CDR1 and CDR2 (germline): SGDLS, YYNGEE. V was clipped by 1 base and J by 8 bases; unmatched bases: 4. This CDR3 has 15 amino acids.

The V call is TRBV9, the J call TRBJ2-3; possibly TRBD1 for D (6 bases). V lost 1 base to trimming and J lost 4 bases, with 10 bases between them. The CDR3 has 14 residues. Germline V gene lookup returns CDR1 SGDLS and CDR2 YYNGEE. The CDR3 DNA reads TGTGCCAGCAGCGTAACGTCAGGGGCAGATACGCAGTATTTT. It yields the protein CASSVTSGADTQYF. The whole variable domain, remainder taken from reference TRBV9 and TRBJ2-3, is DSGVTQTPKHLITATGQRVTLRCSPRSGDLSVYWYQQSLDQGLQFLIQYYNGEERAKGNILERFSAQQFPDLHSELNLSSLELGDSALYFCASSVTSGADTQYFGPGTRLTVL.

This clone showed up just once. As DNA, the CDR3 is TGTGCCACCAGTACAGGGTGGTACACTGAAGCTTTCTTT. Protein sequence: CATSTGWYTEAFF. J is TRBJ1-1 and V is TRBV15, with D possibly TRBD1 on 6 matching bases. The CDR3 length is 13 residues. The germline CDR1 and CDR2 sequences are LNHNV and YYDKDF (reference sequence). The germline V and J ends were trimmed by 6 bases and 3 bases, with 11 bases remaining between them.

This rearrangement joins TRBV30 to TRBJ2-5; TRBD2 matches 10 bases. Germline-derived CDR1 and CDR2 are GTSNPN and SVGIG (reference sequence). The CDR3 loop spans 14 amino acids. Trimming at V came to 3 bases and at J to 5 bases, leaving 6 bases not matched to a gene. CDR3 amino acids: CAWSEVSGGETQYF. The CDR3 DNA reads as TGTGCCTGGAGCGAGGTTAGCGGGGGGGAGACCCAGTACTTC.

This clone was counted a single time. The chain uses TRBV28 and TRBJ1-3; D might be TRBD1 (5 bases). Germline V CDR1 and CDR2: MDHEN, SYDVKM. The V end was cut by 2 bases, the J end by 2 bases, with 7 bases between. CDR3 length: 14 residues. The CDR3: CASSLTGPGNTIYF. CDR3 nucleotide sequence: TGTGCCAGCAGTTTAACAGGACCTGGAAACACCATATATTTT.

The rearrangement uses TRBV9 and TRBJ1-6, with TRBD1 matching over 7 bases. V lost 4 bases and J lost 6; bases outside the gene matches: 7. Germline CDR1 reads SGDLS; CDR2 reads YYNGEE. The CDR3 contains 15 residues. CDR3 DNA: TGTGCCAGCAGCTTTTCCGGGACAGCTAATTCACCCCTCCACTTT. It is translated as CASSFSGTANSPLHF.

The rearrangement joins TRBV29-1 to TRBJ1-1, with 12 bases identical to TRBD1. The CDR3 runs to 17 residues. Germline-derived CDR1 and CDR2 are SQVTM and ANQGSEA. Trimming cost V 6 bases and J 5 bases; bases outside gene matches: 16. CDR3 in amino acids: CSVAGGDRGLGGTEAFF. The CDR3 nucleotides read TGCAGCGTCGCCGGGGGGGACAGGGGGCTCGGGGGAACTGAAGCTTTCTTT.

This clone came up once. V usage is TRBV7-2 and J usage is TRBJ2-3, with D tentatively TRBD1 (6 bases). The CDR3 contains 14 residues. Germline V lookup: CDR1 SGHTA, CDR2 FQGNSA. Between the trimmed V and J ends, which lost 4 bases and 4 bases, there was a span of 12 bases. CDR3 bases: TGTGCCAGCAGCTACCTTCGGACAGCAGATACGCAGTATTTT. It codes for CASSYLRTADTQYF. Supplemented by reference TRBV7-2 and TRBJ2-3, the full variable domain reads GAGVSQSPSNKVTEKGKDVELRCDPISGHTALYWYRQSLGQGLEFLIYFQGNSAPDKSGLPSDRFSAERTGGSVSTLTIQRTQQEDSAVYLCASSYLRTADTQYFGPGTRLTVL.

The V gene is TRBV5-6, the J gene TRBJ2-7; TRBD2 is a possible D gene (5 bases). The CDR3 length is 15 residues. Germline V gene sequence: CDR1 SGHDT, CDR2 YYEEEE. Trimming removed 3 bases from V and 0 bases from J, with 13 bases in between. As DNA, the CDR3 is TGTGCCAGCAGCTCCCTAAGAGGGAGCTCCTACGAGCAGTACTTC. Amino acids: CASSSLRGSSYEQYF.

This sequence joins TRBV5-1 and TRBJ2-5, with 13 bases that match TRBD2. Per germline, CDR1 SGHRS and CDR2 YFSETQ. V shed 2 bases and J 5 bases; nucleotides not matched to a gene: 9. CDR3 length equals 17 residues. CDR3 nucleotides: TGCGCCAGCAGCTTAGGAACTAGCGGGGGGGCGGAGGAGACCCAGTACTTC. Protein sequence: CASSLGTSGGAEETQYF.

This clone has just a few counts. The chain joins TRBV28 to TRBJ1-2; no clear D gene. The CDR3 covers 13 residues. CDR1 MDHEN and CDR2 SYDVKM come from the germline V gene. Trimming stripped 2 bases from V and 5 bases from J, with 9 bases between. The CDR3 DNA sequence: TGTGCCAGCAGTTTACGTCACGGTTATGGCTACACCTTC. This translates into CASSLRHGYGYTF.